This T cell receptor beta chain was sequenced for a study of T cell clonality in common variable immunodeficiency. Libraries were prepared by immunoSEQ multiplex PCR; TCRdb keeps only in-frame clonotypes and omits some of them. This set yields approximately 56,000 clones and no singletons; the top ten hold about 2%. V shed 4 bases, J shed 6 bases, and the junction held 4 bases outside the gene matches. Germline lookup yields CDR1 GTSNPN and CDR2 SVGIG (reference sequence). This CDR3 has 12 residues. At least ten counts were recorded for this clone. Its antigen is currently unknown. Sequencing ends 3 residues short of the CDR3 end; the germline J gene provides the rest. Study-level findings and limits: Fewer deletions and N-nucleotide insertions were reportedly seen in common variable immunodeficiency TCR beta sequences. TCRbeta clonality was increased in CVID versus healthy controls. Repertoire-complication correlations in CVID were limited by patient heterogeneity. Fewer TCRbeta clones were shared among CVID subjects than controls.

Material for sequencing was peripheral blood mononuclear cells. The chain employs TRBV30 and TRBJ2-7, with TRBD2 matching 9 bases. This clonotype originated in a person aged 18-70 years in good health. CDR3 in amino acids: CAWTRGGSEQYF. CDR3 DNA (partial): TGTGCCTGGACGCGGGGGGGCTCCGAG.